This TCR beta chain was retrieved from a study of early T cells in non-severe SARS-CoV-2 infection. About the study: It was bulk RNA from unsorted whole blood that was sequenced, and the chains were unpaired. Study-wide findings and caveats: The VDJdb matching leaned toward anti-spike CD8 responses and overlooked private and CD4 specificities.

The CDR3 totals 13 residues. Germline V gene lookup returns CDR1 LGHNT and CDR2 FRNRAP. Deletions cut 6 bases from V and 4 bases from J, with 12 bases between. Unique molecular identifiers (one per individual cDNA molecule) were attached. TCRdb recomputed calls from the 5' RACE reads with MiXCR, one row per CDR3 protein. The table lists about 64,000 distinct CDR3 sequences, about 12% of them singletons, with roughly 4.2% in the top ten. Regarding this clonotype: Its antigen remains unknown.

The V gene is TRBV12-5, the J gene TRBJ1-2; tentative D call: TRBD1 (5 bases). Sequencing was performed on whole blood. The source of this sequence is an adult who was a healthcare worker with PCR-confirmed SARS-CoV-2 infection or an uninfected control (not recorded which). This CDR3 is CASGMDIGYGYTF. The CDR3 DNA follows: TGTGCTAGTGGAATGGACATCGGCTATGGCTACACCTTC.